The 20 T cell receptor beta chains reported below all come from one sample, sequenced in a study of blood T cell repertoires in COVID-19. Here immunoSEQ multiplex PCR was the method, and the copy in TCRdb shows in-frame clones only, minus some. The repertoire includes fewer than 80,000 clones, roughly 80% of them detected once, and 8.5% to 10% sits in the top ten. The material sequenced was peripheral blood. These receptors were obtained from a woman at least 80 years old with acute or convalescent COVID-19.

The chain joins TRBV7-2 to TRBJ2-3, with 14 bases matching TRBD2. CDR1 is SGHTA and CDR2 is FQGNSA in the germline V gene. The CDR3 runs to 16 residues. Trimming took 5 bases from V and 3 from J; bases not matched to a gene: 4. In DNA, the CDR3 is TGTGCCAGCAGCCAGACTAGCGGGGGGGCAACAGATACGCAGTATTTT. Translating it yields CASSQTSGGATDTQYF. Supplemented by reference TRBV7-2 and TRBJ2-3, the full variable domain reads GAGVSQSPSNKVTEKGKDVELRCDPISGHTALYWYRQSLGQGLEFLIYFQGNSAPDKSGLPSDRFSAERTGGSVSTLTIQRTQQEDSAVYLCASSQTSGGATDTQYFGPGTRLTVL.

The chain recombines TRBV19 with TRBJ1-1; TRBD1 aligns across 9 bases. Germline lookup yields CDR1 LNHDA and CDR2 SQIVND (reference sequence). Trimming cost V 8 bases and J 1 base; bases outside gene matches: 5. The CDR3 runs to 14 residues. CDR3 protein: CASGTGRSNTEAFF. In nucleotides, the CDR3 is TGTGCCAGTGGGACAGGGAGGTCGAACACTGAAGCTTTCTTT.

The chain employs TRBV7-8 and TRBJ1-5; 7 bases fit TRBD1. Trimming at V came to 0 bases and at J to 4 bases, leaving 3 bases not matched to a gene. Germline V gene data show CDR1 as SGHVS and CDR2 as FQNEAQ. The CDR3 is 15 amino acids. CDR3 coding DNA: TGTGCCAGCAGCTTAGCGGGGACAGAAAATCAGCCCCAGCATTTT. It is translated as CASSLAGTENQPQHF.

V and J are TRBV29-1 and TRBJ1-2; D possibly corresponds to TRBD1 (5 bases). Germline V gives CDR1 SQVTM, CDR2 ANQGSEA. The CDR3 loop spans 12 amino acids. V gave up 7 bases and J gave up 1 base, with 10 bases separating them. In nucleotides, the CDR3 is TGCAGCGCCGATGACAGTAACTATGGCTACACCTTC. Translated, it gives CSADDSNYGYTF.

V usage is TRBV10-3 and J usage is TRBJ1-5; D unclear. V was cut by 1 base and J by 9 bases, with 16 bases left in between. This CDR3 comprises 15 residues. Germline V CDR1 and CDR2: ENHRY, SYGVKD. The CDR3 region is CAISEYKAPEGPQHF. The CDR3 DNA reads TGTGCCATCAGTGAGTACAAGGCCCCCGAGGGGCCCCAGCATTTT.

The J gene is TRBJ1-5, the V gene TRBV27, with D hard to call. Germline V gene data show CDR1 as MNHEY and CDR2 as SMNVEV (reference sequence). V was trimmed by 6 bases and J by 3 bases, leaving 12 bases between them. The CDR3 is 14 residues long. CDR3 loop: CASSSSSNNQPQHF. In nucleotides, the CDR3 is TGTGCCAGCAGCTCCAGTTCGAACAATCAGCCCCAGCATTTT.

This clone has more than one count but fewer than ten. The chain has TRBV10-1 and TRBJ1-6; tentative D call: TRBD1 (6 bases). In germline, CDR1 is WNHNN, CDR2 SYGVQD (reference sequence). The CDR3 spans 22 residues. Deletions cut 7 bases from V and 4 bases from J, with 35 bases between. This chain's CDR3 is CASNLPGQLRLITLNYNSPLHF. The CDR3 DNA reads TGCGCCAGCAATCTACCGGGACAATTGCGTCTGATAACACTCAATTATAATTCACCCCTCCACTTT.

The rearrangement joins TRBV4-1 to TRBJ1-2, with 9 bases fitting TRBD1. Germline-derived CDR1 and CDR2 are MGHRA and YSYEKL. The CDR3 runs to 18 residues. Germline trimming cut 4 bases from V and 4 bases from J; bases unmatched to any gene: 16. CDR3 protein: CASSLSGGTGFRGYGYTF. The DNA of the CDR3 is TGCGCCAGCAGCCTTTCAGGCGGGACAGGGTTTCGGGGCTATGGCTACACCTTC.

The chain recombines TRBV11-2 with TRBJ1-5; 8 bases match TRBD1. This CDR3 has 15 amino acids. Per the germline V gene, CDR1 is SGHAT and CDR2 is FQNNGV. V was pared by 4 bases and J by 0 bases, with 2 bases of the junction left unmatched. This CDR3 reads CASSSTGGSNQPQHF. CDR3 bases: TGTGCCAGCAGCTCCACAGGGGGTAGCAATCAGCCCCAGCATTTT.

The chain employs TRBV9 and TRBJ2-2, with TRBD1 identical over 7 bases. Losses at the gene ends were 0 bases for V and 7 bases for J; bases not matched to a gene: 9. Looked up from germline, CDR1 is SGDLS and CDR2 is YYNGEE. The CDR3 totals 16 residues. Here the CDR3 reads CASSVAGDSRHGELFF. As DNA, the CDR3 is TGTGCCAGCAGCGTAGCTGGGGACAGTAGACACGGGGAGCTGTTTTTT.

This chain connects TRBV5-4 to TRBJ2-5, with TRBD1 as a possible D gene (6 bases). Trimming took 2 bases from V and 4 from J, leaving 15 bases between them. The CDR3 consists of 15 residues. The germline gives CDR1 SGHNT, CDR2 YYREEE (reference sequence). Here the CDR3 reads CASSFQQGRAETQYF. The CDR3 bases are TGTGCCAGCAGCTTCCAACAGGGTCGAGCAGAGACCCAGTACTTC.

This chain connects TRBV4-1 to TRBJ1-5; tentatively, D is TRBD1 (5 bases). The CDR3 contains 17 residues. The V and J ends lost 2 bases and 2 bases respectively, with 16 bases between them. Looked up from germline, CDR1 is MGHRA and CDR2 is YSYEKL. The CDR3, as DNA: TGCGCCAGCAGCCAATCTGGAGGGACGGTGCGCAATCAGCCCCAGCATTTT. As protein: CASSQSGGTVRNQPQHF.

The chain employs TRBV5-1 and TRBJ2-1; TRBD2 is a possible D gene (7 bases). CDR1 is SGHRS, CDR2 YFSETQ, per germline. V lost 0 bases and J 6 bases, leaving 10 bases between the germline ends. CDR3 size: 14 residues. The CDR3 DNA reads TGCGCCAGCAGCTTGGAGGGGGGGCGCAATGAGCAGTTCTTC. This gives the protein CASSLEGGRNEQFF.

J is TRBJ2-7 and V is TRBV6-5; the D gene is possibly TRBD1 (8 bases). Per germline, CDR1 MNHEY and CDR2 SVGAGI. Trimming cost V 11 bases and J 4 bases, with 18 bases left between them. The length of the CDR3 is 13 residues. Written as DNA, the CDR3 is TGTGCCGGGTTGGACAGGGAGGGATACGAGCAGTACTTC. The encoded protein is CAGLDREGYEQYF.

V is TRBV6-6 and J is TRBJ2-1; perhaps TRBD2 as D (6 bases). CDR1 is MNHNY, CDR2 SVGAGI, per germline (reference sequence). Trimming left V 8 bases short and J 9 bases short, with 23 bases between. The length of the CDR3 is 15 residues. DNA of the CDR3: TGTGCCAGCCGGGTCCCGGGACTCGACTCGGGTGAGCAGTTCTTC. This gives the protein CASRVPGLDSGEQFF.

This clone was counted a few times. V usage is TRBV5-6 and J usage is TRBJ2-5; no firm D call. Between the trimmed V and J ends, which lost 0 bases and 3 bases, there was a span of 6 bases. The germline V gene encodes CDR1 SGHDT and CDR2 YYEEEE. The CDR3 runs to 13 residues. The CDR3 DNA is TGTGCCAGCAGCTTGGTGGCAGAAGAGACCCAGTACTTC. Its translation is CASSLVAEETQYF.

The rearrangement links TRBV11-3 to TRBJ2-7; 7 bases map to TRBD1. This CDR3 is built from 15 residues. V shed 5 bases, J shed 2 bases, and the junction held 9 bases outside the gene matches. The germline V gene has CDR1 SGHNT and CDR2 YENEEA. CDR3 sequence: CASSLSGQVTYEQYF. The CDR3 coding sequence is TGTGCCAGCAGCCTATCCGGACAGGTAACCTACGAGCAGTACTTC.

This clone showed up just once. This chain connects TRBV19 to TRBJ1-1; 7 positions match TRBD1. V dropped 3 bases and J dropped 1; count of bases not matched to a gene: 17. Germline values: CDR1 LNHDA, CDR2 SQIVND (reference sequence). The CDR3 loop spans 19 amino acids. CDR3 sequence: CASSIGGGMWTGTNTEAFF. CDR3 nucleotides: TGTGCCAGTAGTATCGGTGGGGGGATGTGGACAGGCACGAACACTGAAGCTTTCTTT.

Only one count was recorded for this clone. The chain is built from TRBV6-2 or TRBV6-3 and TRBJ1-2; D is uncertain. The CDR3 has 13 amino acids. CDR1 and CDR2 (germline): MNHEY, SVGEGT. Trimming took 2 bases from V and 2 from J, leaving 6 bases between them. The CDR3 loop reads CASSYGRNYGYTF. CDR3 coding DNA: TGTGCCAGCAGTTACGGCAGGAACTATGGCTACACCTTC.

This chain joins TRBV5-1 and TRBJ2-7, with TRBD2 matching over 8 bases. The germline CDR1 and CDR2 sequences are SGHRS and YFSETQ. V gave up 3 bases and J gave up 5 bases; unmatched junction bases: 7. This CDR3 spans 14 amino acids. The CDR3: CASSSRGGFDEQYF. The CDR3 DNA reads TGCGCCAGCAGCTCTCGGGGGGGCTTCGACGAGCAGTACTTC. The variable domain in full, with the rest retrieved from reference TRBV5-1 and TRBJ2-7, is KAGVTQTPRYLIKTRGQQVTLSCSPISGHRSVSWYQQTPGQGLQFLFEYFSETQRNKGNFPGRFSGRQFSNSRSEMNVSTLELGDSALYLCASSSRGGFDEQYFGPGTRLTVT.